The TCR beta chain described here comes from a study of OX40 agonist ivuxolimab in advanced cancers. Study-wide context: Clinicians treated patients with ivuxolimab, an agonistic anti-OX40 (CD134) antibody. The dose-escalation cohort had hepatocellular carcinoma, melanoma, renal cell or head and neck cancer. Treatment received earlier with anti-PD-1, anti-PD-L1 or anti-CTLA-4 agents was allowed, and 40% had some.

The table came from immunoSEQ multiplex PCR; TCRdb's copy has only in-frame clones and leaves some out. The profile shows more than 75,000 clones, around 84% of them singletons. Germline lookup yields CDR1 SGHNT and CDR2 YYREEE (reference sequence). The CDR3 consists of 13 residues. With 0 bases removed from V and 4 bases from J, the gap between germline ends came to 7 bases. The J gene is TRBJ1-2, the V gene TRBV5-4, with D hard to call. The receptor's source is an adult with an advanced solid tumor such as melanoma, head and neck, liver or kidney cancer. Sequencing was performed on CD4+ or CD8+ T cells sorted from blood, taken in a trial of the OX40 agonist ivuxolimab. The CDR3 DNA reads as TGTGCCAGCAGCTTGGGCGGAGGCTATGGCTACACCTTC. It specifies CASSLGGGYGYTF.